This is a list of T cell receptor beta chains from one sample in a study of T cells after posttransplantation cyclophosphamide. Profiled with immunoSEQ multiplex PCR; TCRdb holds only in-frame clones, not every one. Found here are about 21,000 clones, roughly 85% of them singletons; the top ten hold approximately 2.3%. Sequencing used PBMCs, obtained approximately 360 days after allogeneic stem cell transplant with calcineurin inhibitor and methotrexate. The receptors were sampled from a female patient between 30 and 39 years old who received an allogeneic stem cell transplant from an unrelated donor, was CMV-positive, and had acute and chronic GVHD. Some of the T cells might come from the graft donor. The CDR3 runs from the conserved cysteine through the conserved F or W. The order of the fields is D gene, clone size, J gene, V gene, CDR3 length, CDR3 protein, CDR3 DNA. The D gene is left open where the match is weak. Size values are once, few and many counts, or a class for expanded clones, and some rows have none.

>TRBD2|-|TRBJ2-7|TRBV7-2|17
CASSSRPSQRGSYEQYF
TGTGCCAGCAGCTCCCGCCCCTCCCAGCGGGGTTCCTACGAGCAGTACTTC
>-|once|TRBJ2-7|TRBV6-1|13
CASSGSGTYEQYF
TGTGCCAGCAGTGGATCGGGAACCTACGAGCAGTACTTC
>TRBD1|once|TRBJ1-1|TRBV6-1|17
CASSEVWEQGGNTEAFF
TGTGCCAGCAGTGAGGTTTGGGAACAGGGGGGCAACACTGAAGCTTTCTTT
>-|-|TRBJ1-6|TRBV6-1|15
CASSSGLRDNSPLHF
TGTGCCAGCAGTTCGGGATTAAGGGATAATTCACCCCTCCACTTT
>-|-|TRBJ2-5|TRBV2|12
CASTTIQETQYF
TGTGCCAGCACGACAATTCAAGAGACCCAGTACTTC
>-|-|TRBJ1-1|TRBV9|17
CASNADYRRGGDTEAFF
TGTGCCAGCAACGCAGATTATAGAAGAGGGGGGGACACTGAAGCTTTCTTT
>-|-|TRBJ2-1|TRBV28|12
CASSTVYNEQFF
TGTGCCAGCAGTACGGTTTACAATGAGCAGTTCTTC
>-|-|TRBJ1-5|TRBV18|14
CASSPESGGQPQHF
TGTGCCAGCTCACCGGAATCAGGAGGGCAGCCCCAGCATTTT
>TRBD2|-|TRBJ2-5|TRBV6-5|13
CASRPGGRETQYF
TGTGCCAGCCGCCCGGGAGGGCGGGAGACCCAGTACTTC
>TRBD1|once|TRBJ1-4|TRBV5-6|15
CASSPDRDSNEKLFF
TGTGCCAGCAGCCCAGACCGGGACAGTAATGAAAAACTGTTTTTT
>TRBD1|-|TRBJ2-2|TRBV5-6|15
CASSLPGGNTGELFF
TGTGCCAGCAGCTTGCCAGGGGGGAACACCGGGGAGCTGTTTTTT